The 30 T cell receptor beta chains given below trace back to one sample, sequenced in a study of CD8 T cells in Susac syndrome. Roughly 0.5 to 1 ug RNA was reverse transcribed with random hexamers. TCRdb re-analysed the immunoSEQ multiplex PCR reads in MiXCR, keeping a single row per CDR3 protein. The table has about 180,000 distinct CDR3 sequences, roughly 92% seen once. Sequenced: CD4+ T cells from PBMCs. These TCRs come from a human donor with Susac syndrome.

The chain couples TRBV2 to TRBJ2-1; no definite D call. This CDR3 region has 15 residues. The V gene lost 7 bases and the J gene lost 2 bases, with 15 bases spanning the gap. In germline, CDR1 is SNHLY, CDR2 FYNNEI. CDR3: CASIAEQTAYNEQFF. The CDR3 region has the DNA TGTGCCAGCATTGCAGAACAGACCGCCTACAATGAGCAGTTCTTC.

The chain joins TRBV12-3 or TRBV12-4 to TRBJ2-7; no clear D. Between the trimmed V and J ends, which lost 7 bases and 2 bases, there was a span of 9 bases. The CDR3 contains 12 residues. The CDR3 DNA reads as TGTGCCAGCACCGGGCCAACCTACGAGCAGTACTTC. This gives the protein CASTGPTYEQYF.

V is TRBV12-3 or TRBV12-4 and J is TRBJ1-5; D is perhaps TRBD1 (5 bases). The CDR3 is 13 amino acids. Trimming left V 3 bases short and J 5 bases short, with 8 bases between. The CDR3 spells CASSFGTDQPQHF. The CDR3 bases are TGTGCCAGCAGTTTCGGGACCGATCAGCCCCAGCATTTT.

The rearrangement uses TRBV20-1 and TRBJ2-4; 9 nucleotides align to TRBD1. The CDR3 runs 16 residues. Germline V gene sequence: CDR1 DFQATT, CDR2 SNEGSKA (reference sequence). The junction had 14 bases not matched to a gene; V was cut back by 3 bases and J by 8 bases. The chain's CDR3 is CSARRQGVPFFDIQYF. DNA of the CDR3: TGCAGTGCTAGGCGACAGGGGGTCCCGTTCTTCGACATTCAGTACTTC.

About this clonotype: One junction end does not reproduce the germline sequence, and a read error may be involved. The chain uses TRBV7-9 and TRBJ1-6; D uncertain. This CDR3 region has 12 residues. Germline V gene sequence: CDR1 SEHNR, CDR2 FQNEAQ (reference sequence). CDR3 sequence: CASSSNNSPLHF. CDR3 coding DNA: TGTGCCAGCAGCTCCAATAATTCACCCCTCCACTTT.

This clonotype was seen a few times. The V call is TRBV7-2, the J call TRBJ1-1; no clear D gene. The CDR3 has 13 residues. CDR1 is SGHTA, CDR2 FQGNSA, per germline. Between the trimmed V and J ends, which lost 0 bases and 1 base, there was a span of 3 bases. In DNA, the CDR3 is TGTGCCAGCAGCTTAGCAGGGAACACTGAAGCTTTCTTT. Amino acids: CASSLAGNTEAFF.

The chain has TRBV20-1 and TRBJ2-5; D not certain. V was cut by 0 bases and J by 5 bases, with 4 bases left in between. The CDR3 spans 11 residues. Per germline, CDR1 DFQATT and CDR2 SNEGSKA (reference sequence). The CDR3 here is CSARDGETQYF. CDR3 coding DNA: TGCAGTGCTAGAGACGGGGAGACCCAGTACTTC.

V and J are TRBV6-6 and TRBJ1-2; possibly TRBD1 for D (5 bases). Germline V gene lookup returns CDR1 MNHNY and CDR2 SVGAGI (reference sequence). The CDR3 has 13 residues. Trimming shortened V by 4 bases and J by 8 bases, and 14 bases separated the two germline ends. The CDR3 loop is CASSSGGARGYTF. CDR3 nucleotides: TGTGCCAGCAGTTCGGGAGGGGCGCGGGGCTACACCTTC.

The rearrangement links TRBV12-3 or TRBV12-4 to TRBJ2-5; TRBD1 matches 8 bases. The CDR3 consists of 14 residues. After removal of 5 bases from V and 4 bases from J, the junction contained 6 bases not matched to a gene. The CDR3 sequence: CASSPQGAGETQYF. CDR3 DNA: TGTGCCAGCAGTCCCCAGGGGGCGGGAGAGACCCAGTACTTC.

This clonotype has a handful of counts. J is TRBJ2-1 and V is TRBV2; D call uncertain. V was cut by 6 bases and J by 5 bases, with 2 bases left in between. In germline, CDR1 is SNHLY, CDR2 FYNNEI. This CDR3 has 10 amino acids. This CDR3 reads CASRNNEQFF. CDR3 DNA sequence: TGTGCCAGCAGGAACAATGAGCAGTTCTTC.

The V and J genes are TRBV6-6 and TRBJ2-3; 8 bases agree with TRBD2. Germline trimming cut 6 bases from V and 12 bases from J; bases unmatched to any gene: 5. Per germline, CDR1 MNHNY and CDR2 SVGAGI (reference sequence). This CDR3 comprises 11 residues. CDR3 in amino acids: CASSLAGYQYF. CDR3 coding DNA: TGTGCCAGCAGCTTAGCGGGGTATCAGTATTTT.

The gene calls are TRBV7-8 and TRBJ2-7; 10 bases fit TRBD1. This CDR3 contains 14 residues. V lost 6 bases, J lost 2 bases, and 4 bases stayed unmatched. Germline assignment: CDR1 SGHVS and CDR2 FQNEAQ. The CDR3: CASRNGTGAYEQYF. The CDR3 DNA reads as TGTGCCAGCAGGAACGGGACAGGGGCCTACGAGCAGTACTTC.

The chain carries TRBV29-1 and TRBJ1-1; no definite D call. CDR1 is SQVTM and CDR2 is ANQGSEA in the germline V gene. V was pared by 3 bases and J by 0 bases, with 8 bases between. The CDR3 is 13 amino acids. CDR3 in DNA: TGCAGCGTTGATAGGGAACTGAACACTGAAGCTTTCTTT. The encoded protein is CSVDRELNTEAFF. Full variable domain (remainder filled in from reference TRBV29-1 and TRBJ1-1): SAVISQKPSRDICQRGTSLTIQCQVDSQVTMMFWYRQQPGQSLTLIATANQGSEATYESGFVIDKFPISRPNLTFSTLTVSNMSPEDSSIYLCSVDRELNTEAFFGQGTRLTVV.

The chain is built from TRBV30 and TRBJ1-5; possible D gene TRBD1, 5 bases. Germline values: CDR1 GTSNPN, CDR2 SVGIG (reference sequence). Trimming took 3 bases from V and 6 from J, leaving 12 bases between them. CDR3 length equals 13 residues. The CDR3 loop reads CAWSTRDSQPQHF. In nucleotides, the CDR3 is TGTGCCTGGAGCACCAGGGATAGTCAGCCCCAGCATTTT. Full variable domain (missing parts from reference TRBV30 and TRBJ1-5): SQTIHQWPATLVQPVGSPLSLECTVEGTSNPNLYWYRQAAGRGLQLLFYSVGIGQISSEVPQNLSASRPQDRQFILSSKKLLLSDSGFYLCAWSTRDSQPQHFGDGTRLSIL.

This clonotype showed up just once. The chain uses TRBV15 and TRBJ2-3; D is unresolved. The CDR3 sequence is 13 residues long. With 0 bases removed from V and 6 bases from J, the gap between germline ends came to 7 bases. Germline values: CDR1 LNHNV, CDR2 YYDKDF (reference sequence). CDR3 nucleotides: TGTGCCACCAGCAGAGATTTGGGGGATACGCAGTATTTT. Translated: CATSRDLGDTQYF.

The gene calls are TRBV20-1 and TRBJ1-2, with a possible D match to TRBD1 (6 bases). This CDR3 is built from 12 residues. Germline CDR1 and CDR2: DFQATT and SNEGSKA (reference sequence). With 5 bases removed from V and 3 bases from J, the gap between germline ends came to 10 bases. The CDR3 region is CSASTGHYGYTF. Written as DNA, the CDR3 is TGCAGTGCTTCGACAGGTCACTATGGCTACACCTTC.

This sequence joins TRBV19 and TRBJ2-3; 9 bases are a match to TRBD1. CDR1 and CDR2 (germline): LNHDA, SQIVND (reference sequence). The CDR3 covers 14 residues. After removal of 7 bases from V and 2 bases from J, the junction contained 4 bases not matched to a gene. The CDR3 DNA sequence: TGTGCCAGTAACGGACAGGGGTTCACAGATACGCAGTATTTT. Protein product: CASNGQGFTDTQYF.

J is TRBJ2-6 and V is TRBV29-1; TRBD1 might be the D (5 bases). The V gene's germline CDR1 is SQVTM and CDR2 ANQGSEA. V was cut by 4 bases and J by 0 bases, with 10 bases left in between. The CDR3 is 15 amino acids. The CDR3 coding sequence is TGCAGCGTTGGTATAGGGGCCTCTGGGGCCAACGTCCTGACTTTC. This codes for CSVGIGASGANVLTF.

This chain uses TRBV7-2 with TRBJ1-6, with 9 bases fitting TRBD1. The germline V gene has CDR1 SGHTA and CDR2 FQGNSA. CDR3 length: 17 residues. V shed 6 bases, J shed 7 bases, and the junction held 13 bases outside the gene matches. DNA of the CDR3: TGTGCCAGCAGTATCCCCCCGGGACAGGGACGGAATTCACCCCTCCACTTT. The encoded protein is CASSIPPGQGRNSPLHF.

This clonotype was counted once. V usage is TRBV12-3 or TRBV12-4 and J usage is TRBJ1-1; a weak D match, TRBD1 (5 bases). The CDR3 is 15 residues long. V lost 2 bases and J lost 1, with 11 bases in between. CDR3 residues: CASSLFVGGNTEAFF. Here the CDR3 DNA reads TGTGCCAGCAGTTTATTTGTCGGGGGGAACACTGAAGCTTTCTTT.

This clonotype was detected once. This chain uses TRBV6-5 with TRBJ1-2; TRBD1 is a possible D gene (5 bases). Germline V lookup: CDR1 MNHEY, CDR2 SVGAGI. Trimming pared 0 bases from V and 7 bases from J, leaving 18 bases between. The CDR3 length is 16 residues. The CDR3 loop is CASSYSGEGGVRGYTF. In DNA, the CDR3 is TGTGCCAGCAGTTACTCAGGGGAAGGAGGGGTCCGTGGCTACACCTTC.

CDR3 region: CASSLAPRTGELFF. CDR3 DNA: TGTGCCAGCAGCTTAGCTCCGAGGACCGGGGAGCTGTTTTTT. V is TRBV7-8 and J is TRBJ2-2, with D unclear. The V gene's germline CDR1 is SGHVS and CDR2 FQNEAQ. The CDR3 extends over 14 amino acids. Trimming took 0 bases from V and 5 from J, leaving 7 bases between them.

V gene TRBV6-4 combines with J gene TRBJ1-1; unclear D gene. V lost 2 bases to trimming and J lost 3 bases, with 4 bases between them. The germline CDR1 and CDR2 sequences are MRHNA and SNTAGT. The CDR3 is 12 residues long. The CDR3 nucleotides read TGTGCCAGCAGTGACGGAGACACTGAAGCTTTCTTT. This gives the protein CASSDGDTEAFF.

This clonotype showed up just once. The chain employs TRBV12-3 or TRBV12-4 and TRBJ1-6; TRBD1 might be the D (6 bases). The V gene lost 6 bases and the J gene lost 10 bases, with 16 bases spanning the gap. This CDR3 has 14 residues. The CDR3 DNA sequence: TGTGCCAGCAGCTCGGCGGGGGCAGGCTCACCCCTCCACTTT. Residues: CASSSAGAGSPLHF.

V gene TRBV7-3 combines with J gene TRBJ2-7, with D possibly being TRBD2 (6 bases). The CDR3 totals 14 residues. Between the trimmed V and J ends, which lost 6 bases and 0 bases, there was a span of 12 bases. CDR1 is SGHTA and CDR2 is FQGTGA in the germline V gene. The CDR3 DNA reads as TGTGCCAGCAGTCACGGGAGTAGCTCCTACGAGCAGTACTTC. Encoded protein: CASSHGSSSYEQYF.

V gene TRBV12-3 or TRBV12-4 combines with J gene TRBJ1-4; tentatively, D is TRBD1 (6 bases). The length of the CDR3 is 14 residues. Trimming took off 5 bases at V and 3 bases at J, with 10 bases between the two ends. CDR3 in DNA: TGTGCCAGCAGTCAGGACAGATCTAATGAAAAACTGTTTTTT. This encodes CASSQDRSNEKLFF.

This clonotype has more than one count but fewer than ten. This rearrangement joins TRBV7-2 to TRBJ2-3; D unclear. Trimming took off 0 bases at V and 6 bases at J, with 7 bases between the two ends. The CDR3 consists of 13 residues. CDR1 is SGHTA, CDR2 FQGNSA, per germline. Here the CDR3 DNA reads TGTGCCAGCAGCTTAGCCGACGCGGATACGCAGTATTTT. The encoded protein is CASSLADADTQYF.

The V call is TRBV7-9, the J call TRBJ2-1; tentative D call: TRBD2 (6 bases). This CDR3 has 15 residues. V dropped 5 bases and J dropped 0 bases, with 11 bases sitting between them. Germline CDR1 and CDR2: SEHNR and FQNEAQ (reference sequence). The CDR3 sequence is CASSPRGNSYNEQFF. In DNA, the CDR3 is TGTGCCAGCAGCCCTCGGGGGAACTCCTACAATGAGCAGTTCTTC.

This clonotype was seen a single time. The chain has TRBV20-1 and TRBJ2-7; 8 nucleotides match TRBD1. Germline V gene lookup returns CDR1 DFQATT and CDR2 SNEGSKA (reference sequence). The CDR3 sequence is 14 residues long. V gave up 5 bases and J gave up 1 base; unmatched junction bases: 7. CDR3 residues: CSAPRQGRSYEQYF. The CDR3 bases are TGCAGTGCTCCGAGACAGGGGAGGTCCTACGAGCAGTACTTC.

This clonotype was counted a single time. This sequence joins TRBV10-2 and TRBJ2-7, with 7 nucleotides matching TRBD1. This CDR3 has 16 amino acids. Trimming removed 5 bases from V and 2 bases from J; junction bases left unmatched: 12. The germline gives CDR1 WSHSY, CDR2 SAAADI. The CDR3 nucleotides read TGCGCCAGCAGTCACCCCCCGACAGGGCGCGCCTACGAGCAGTACTTC. This encodes CASSHPPTGRAYEQYF.